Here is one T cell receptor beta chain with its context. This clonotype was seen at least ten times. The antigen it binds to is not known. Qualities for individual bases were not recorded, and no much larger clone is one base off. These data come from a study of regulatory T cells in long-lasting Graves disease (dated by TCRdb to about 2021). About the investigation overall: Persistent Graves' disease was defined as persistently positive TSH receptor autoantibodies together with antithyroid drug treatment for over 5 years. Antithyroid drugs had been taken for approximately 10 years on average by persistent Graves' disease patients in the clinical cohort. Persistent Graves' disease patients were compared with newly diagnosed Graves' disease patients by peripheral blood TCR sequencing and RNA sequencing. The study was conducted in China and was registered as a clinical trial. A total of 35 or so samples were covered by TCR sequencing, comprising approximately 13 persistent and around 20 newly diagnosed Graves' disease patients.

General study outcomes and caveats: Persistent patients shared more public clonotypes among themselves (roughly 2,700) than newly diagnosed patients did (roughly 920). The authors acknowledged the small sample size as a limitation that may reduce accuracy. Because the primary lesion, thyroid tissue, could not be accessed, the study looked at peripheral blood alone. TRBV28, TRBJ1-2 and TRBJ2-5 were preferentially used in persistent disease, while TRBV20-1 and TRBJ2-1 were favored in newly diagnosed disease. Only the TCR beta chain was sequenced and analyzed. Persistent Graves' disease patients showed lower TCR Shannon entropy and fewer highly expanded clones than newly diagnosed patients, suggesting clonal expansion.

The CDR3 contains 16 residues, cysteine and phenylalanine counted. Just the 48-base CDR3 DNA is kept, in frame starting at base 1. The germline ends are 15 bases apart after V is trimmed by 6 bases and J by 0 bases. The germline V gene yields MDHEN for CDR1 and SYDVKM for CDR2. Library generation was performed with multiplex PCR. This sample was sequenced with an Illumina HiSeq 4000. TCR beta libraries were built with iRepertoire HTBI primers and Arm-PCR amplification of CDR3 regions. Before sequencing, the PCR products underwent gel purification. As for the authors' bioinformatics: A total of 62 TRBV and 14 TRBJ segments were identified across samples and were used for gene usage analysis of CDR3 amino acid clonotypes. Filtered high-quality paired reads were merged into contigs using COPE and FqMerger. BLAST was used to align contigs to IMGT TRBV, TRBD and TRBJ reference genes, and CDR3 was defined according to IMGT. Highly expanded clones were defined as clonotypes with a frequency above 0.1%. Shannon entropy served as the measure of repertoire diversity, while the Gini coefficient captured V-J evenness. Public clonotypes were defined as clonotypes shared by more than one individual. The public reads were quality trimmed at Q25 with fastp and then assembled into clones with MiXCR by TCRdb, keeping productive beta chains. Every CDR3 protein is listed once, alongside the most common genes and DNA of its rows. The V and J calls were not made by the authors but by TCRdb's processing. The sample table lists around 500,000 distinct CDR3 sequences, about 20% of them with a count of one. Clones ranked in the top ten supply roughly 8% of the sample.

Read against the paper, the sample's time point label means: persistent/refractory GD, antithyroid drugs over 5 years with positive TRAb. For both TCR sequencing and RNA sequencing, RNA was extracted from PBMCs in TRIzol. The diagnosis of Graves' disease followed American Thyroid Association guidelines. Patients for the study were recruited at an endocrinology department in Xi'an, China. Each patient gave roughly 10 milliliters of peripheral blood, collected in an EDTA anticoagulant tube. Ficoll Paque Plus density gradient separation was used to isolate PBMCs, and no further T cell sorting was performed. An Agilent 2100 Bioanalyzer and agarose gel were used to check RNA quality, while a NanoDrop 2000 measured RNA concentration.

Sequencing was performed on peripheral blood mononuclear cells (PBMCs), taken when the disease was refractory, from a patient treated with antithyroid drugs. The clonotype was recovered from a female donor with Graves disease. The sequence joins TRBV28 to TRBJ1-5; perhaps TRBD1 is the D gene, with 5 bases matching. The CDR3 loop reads CASRPPPGASNQPQHF. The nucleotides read TGTGCCAGCAGACCACCCCCCGGGGCTAGCAATCAGCCCCAGCATTTT.